The clone carrying this TCR beta chain was detected once. The antigen is not known. Assay: immunoSEQ multiplex PCR; the TCRdb copy retains only in-frame clones and omits some. The sample shows about 120,000 clones, around nine tenths of them seen only once. The data originate from a study of T cell responses to AZD1222 COVID-19 vaccine. Overall study findings and caveats: Donor demographics were predominantly white British with a female majority; clonal diversity may be underestimated. Repertoires in all cases were sampled only once the peak T cell response had passed.

The V gene lost 1 base and the J gene lost 2 bases, with 6 bases spanning the gap. Germline V gene lookup returns CDR1 LGHDT and CDR2 YNNKEL (reference sequence). The CDR3 contains 14 residues. The sequence was obtained from an adult who received the AZD1222 COVID-19 vaccine. The specimen comprised peripheral blood, sampled 28 days after the second AZD1222 dose. The V and J genes are TRBV3-1 (or the pseudogene TRBV3-2) and TRBJ1-3; D gene ambiguous. CDR3 sequence (DNA): TGTGCCAGCAGCCAAGCCTTGACTGGAAACACCATATATTTT. The encoded protein is CASSQALTGNTIYF.